This TCR beta chain was profiled in a study of cytomegalovirus exposure and HLA in healthy donors. The CDR3 length is 16 residues. Germline CDR1 SGHRS, CDR2 YFSETQ. The junction had 12 bases not matched to a gene; V was cut back by 5 bases and J by 4 bases. Primers for the PCR totalled 60 Vbeta and 13 Jbeta. Data came from immunoSEQ multiplex PCR; TCRdb stores just in-frame clones and leaves some out. This table has 85,000 to 100,000 clones, 86% appearing once. V usage is TRBV5-1 and J usage is TRBJ2-3; 8 bases are a match to TRBD2. This TCR derives from a man aged 30 to 39 in good health and CMV-seropositive. Sample: PBMCs. The CDR3 DNA reads as TGCGCCAGCAGAGCGGGAGTAGGGCGGTTCGCAGATACGCAGTATTTT. It translates to CASRAGVGRFADTQYF.